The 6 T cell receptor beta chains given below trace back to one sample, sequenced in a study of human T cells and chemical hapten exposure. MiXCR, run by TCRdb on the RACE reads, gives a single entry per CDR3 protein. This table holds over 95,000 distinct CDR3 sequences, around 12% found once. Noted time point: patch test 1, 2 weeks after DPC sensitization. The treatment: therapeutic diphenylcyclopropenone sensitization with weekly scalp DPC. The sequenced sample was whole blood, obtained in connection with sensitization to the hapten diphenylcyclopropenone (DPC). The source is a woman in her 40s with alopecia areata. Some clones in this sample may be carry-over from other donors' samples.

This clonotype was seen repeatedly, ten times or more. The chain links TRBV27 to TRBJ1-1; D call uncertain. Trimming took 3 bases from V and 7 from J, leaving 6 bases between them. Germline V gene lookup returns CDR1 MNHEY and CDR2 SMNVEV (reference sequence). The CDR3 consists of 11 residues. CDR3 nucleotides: TGTGCCAGCAGTTTTGGAGGTGAAGCTTTCTTT. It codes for CASSFGGEAFF.

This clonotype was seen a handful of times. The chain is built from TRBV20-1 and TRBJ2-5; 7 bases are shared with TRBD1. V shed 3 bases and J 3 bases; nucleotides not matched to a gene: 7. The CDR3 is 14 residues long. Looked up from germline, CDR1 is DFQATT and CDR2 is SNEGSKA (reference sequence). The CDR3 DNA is TGCAGTGCTAGTCATCCAGGGGGAGAAGAGACCCAGTACTTC. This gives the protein CSASHPGGEETQYF.

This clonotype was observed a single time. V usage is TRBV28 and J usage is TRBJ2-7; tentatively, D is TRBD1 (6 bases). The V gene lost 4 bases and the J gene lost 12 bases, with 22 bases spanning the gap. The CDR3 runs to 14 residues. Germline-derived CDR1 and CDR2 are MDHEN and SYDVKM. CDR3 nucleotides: TGTGCCAGCAGTTCGACATCCACAGGGTACGGCGGGTACTTC. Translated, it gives CASSSTSTGYGGYF.

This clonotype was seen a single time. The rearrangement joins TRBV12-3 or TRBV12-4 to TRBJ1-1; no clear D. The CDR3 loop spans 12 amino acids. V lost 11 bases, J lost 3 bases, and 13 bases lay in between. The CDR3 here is CALAEWDTEAFF. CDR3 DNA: TGTGCCCTAGCGGAGTGGGACACTGAAGCTTTCTTT.

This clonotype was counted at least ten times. CDR3 DNA sequence: TGTGCCAGCAGCTTAGGGGACAGACCCTACAATGAGCAGTTCTTC. This codes for CASSLGDRPYNEQFF. V and J are TRBV7-6 and TRBJ2-1, with 7 bases that match TRBD1. CDR1 and CDR2 from the germline V gene are SGHVS and FNYEAQ. The junction had 2 bases not matched to a gene; V was cut back by 1 base and J by 2 bases. The CDR3 runs 15 residues.

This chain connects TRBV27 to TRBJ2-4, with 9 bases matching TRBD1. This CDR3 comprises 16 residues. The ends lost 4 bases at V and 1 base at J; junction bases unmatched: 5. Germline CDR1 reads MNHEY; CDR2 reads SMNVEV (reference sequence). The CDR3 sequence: CASSSRQGVAKNIQYF. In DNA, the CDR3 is TGTGCCAGCAGTTCCAGACAGGGGGTGGCCAAAAACATTCAGTACTTC.